The source of this T cell receptor (beta chain) is a study of blood T cells in healthy people across ages. Germline V gives CDR1 MGHRA, CDR2 YSYEKL. The CDR3 length is 16 residues. Trimming left V 0 bases short and J 6 bases short, with 16 bases between. It was with a sample-barcoded 5' primer and a J-beta primer mix that a second PCR of about 7 to 12 cycles was run. Every molecule of cDNA carried a tag from a template-switch adaptor with 12 random nucleotides. Every individual sample yielded 2.5 million or more paired-end reads (each containing CDR3). A single record per CDR3 protein comes from TCRdb applying MiXCR to the 5' RACE reads. The table shows around 990,000 distinct CDR3 sequences, with 35% to 45% occurring only once. This clonotype has only a few counts. The donors, healthy Caucasians from Russia, were aged roughly 6 to 95.

The sample taken for sequencing was blood. The chain recombines TRBV4-1 with TRBJ2-3, with D possibly TRBD2 on 6 matching bases. The receptor was isolated from a man aged 18 to 30 in good health. As DNA, the CDR3 is TGCGCCAGCAGCCAAGAGTGGCGGGGAGGTCTTGATACGCAGTATTTT. Protein sequence: CASSQEWRGGLDTQYF.